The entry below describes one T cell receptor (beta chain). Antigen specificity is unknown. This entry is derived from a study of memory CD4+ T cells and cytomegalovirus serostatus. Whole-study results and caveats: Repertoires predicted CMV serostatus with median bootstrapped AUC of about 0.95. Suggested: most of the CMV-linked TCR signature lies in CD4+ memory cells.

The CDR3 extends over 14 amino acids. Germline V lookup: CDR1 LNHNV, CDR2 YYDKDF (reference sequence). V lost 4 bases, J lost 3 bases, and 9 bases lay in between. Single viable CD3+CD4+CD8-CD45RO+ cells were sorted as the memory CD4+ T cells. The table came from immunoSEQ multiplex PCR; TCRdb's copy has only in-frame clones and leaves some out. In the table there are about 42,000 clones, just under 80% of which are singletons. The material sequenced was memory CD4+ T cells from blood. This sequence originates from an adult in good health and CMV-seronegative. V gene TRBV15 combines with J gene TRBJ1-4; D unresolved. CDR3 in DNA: TGTGCCACCAGCAAGTTGGGTTCTAATGAAAAACTGTTTTTT. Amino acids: CATSKLGSNEKLFF.